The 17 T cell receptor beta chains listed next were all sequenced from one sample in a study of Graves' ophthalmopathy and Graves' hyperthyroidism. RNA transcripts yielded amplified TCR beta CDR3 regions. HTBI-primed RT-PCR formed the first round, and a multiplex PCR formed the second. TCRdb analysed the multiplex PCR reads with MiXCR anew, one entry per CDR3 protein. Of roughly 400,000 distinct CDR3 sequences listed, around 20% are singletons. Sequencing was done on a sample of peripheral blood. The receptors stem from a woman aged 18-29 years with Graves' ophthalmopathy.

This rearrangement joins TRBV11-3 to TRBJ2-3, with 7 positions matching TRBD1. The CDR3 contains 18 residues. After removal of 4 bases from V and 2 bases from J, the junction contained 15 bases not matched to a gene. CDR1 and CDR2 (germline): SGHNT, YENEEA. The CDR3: CASSSTGANERFTDTQYF. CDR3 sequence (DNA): TGTGCCAGCAGCTCCACAGGGGCGAACGAGAGGTTCACAGATACGCAGTATTTT.

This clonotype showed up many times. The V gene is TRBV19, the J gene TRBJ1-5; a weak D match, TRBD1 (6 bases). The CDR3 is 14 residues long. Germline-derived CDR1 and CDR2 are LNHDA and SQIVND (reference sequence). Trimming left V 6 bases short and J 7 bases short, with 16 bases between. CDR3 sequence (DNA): TGTGCCAGTAGCCTGGACAGTATGTTGCAGCCCCAGCATTTT. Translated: CASSLDSMLQPQHF.

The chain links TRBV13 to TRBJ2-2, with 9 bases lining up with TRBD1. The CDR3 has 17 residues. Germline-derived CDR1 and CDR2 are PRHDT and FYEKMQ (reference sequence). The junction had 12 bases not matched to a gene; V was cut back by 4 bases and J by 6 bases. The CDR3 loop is CASSSHTGGSRAGELFF. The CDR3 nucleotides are TGTGCCAGCAGCTCACATACAGGGGGCTCGCGAGCCGGGGAGCTGTTTTTT.

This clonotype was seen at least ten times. The CDR3 coding sequence is TGTGCCAGCCGTAGGGGTCTATTGAACACTGAAGCTTTCTTT. It is translated as CASRRGLLNTEAFF. The gene calls are TRBV27 and TRBJ1-1; maybe TRBD1 (5 bases). The V end lost 8 bases, the J end lost 0 bases, and 13 bases lay between the germline ends. This CDR3 has 14 residues. CDR1 is MNHEY, CDR2 SMNVEV, per germline (reference sequence).

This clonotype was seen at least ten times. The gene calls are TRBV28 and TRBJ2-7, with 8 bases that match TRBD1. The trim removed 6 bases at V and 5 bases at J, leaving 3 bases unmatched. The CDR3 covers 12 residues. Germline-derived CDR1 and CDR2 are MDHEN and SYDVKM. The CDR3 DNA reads TGTGCCAGCAGCACGGACAGGGACGAGCAGTACTTC. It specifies CASSTDRDEQYF.

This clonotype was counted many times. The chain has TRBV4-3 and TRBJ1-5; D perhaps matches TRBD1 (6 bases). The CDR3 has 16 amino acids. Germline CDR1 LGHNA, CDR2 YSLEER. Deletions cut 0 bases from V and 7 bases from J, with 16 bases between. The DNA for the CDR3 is TGCGCCAGCAGCCAAGAGGCAGGGGAATATGGCCAGCCCCAGCATTTT. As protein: CASSQEAGEYGQPQHF.

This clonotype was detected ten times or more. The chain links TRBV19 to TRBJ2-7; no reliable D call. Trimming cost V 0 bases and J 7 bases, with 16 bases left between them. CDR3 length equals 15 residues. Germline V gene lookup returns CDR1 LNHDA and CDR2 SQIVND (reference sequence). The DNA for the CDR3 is TGTGCCAGTAGTATAGATCTGTTGGTGTTTCGGGAGCAGTACTTC. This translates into CASSIDLLVFREQYF. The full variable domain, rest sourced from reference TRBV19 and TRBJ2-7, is DGGITQSPKYLFRKEGQNVTLSCEQNLNHDAMYWYRQDPGQGLRLIYYSQIVNDFQKGDIAEGYSVSREKKESFPLTVTSAQKNPTAFYLCASSIDLLVFREQYFGPGTRLTVT.

The CDR3 bases are TGCAGTGCCACGCCGGGGACTAGCGGGAGCGGCGAGCAGTACTTC. Translating gives CSATPGTSGSGEQYF. This sequence joins TRBV20-1 and TRBJ2-7, with 14 bases aligning to TRBD2. The CDR3 consists of 15 residues. V trimming: 6 bases; J trimming: 6 bases; junction bases outside the gene matches: 10. Germline V gene lookup returns CDR1 DFQATT and CDR2 SNEGSKA (reference sequence).

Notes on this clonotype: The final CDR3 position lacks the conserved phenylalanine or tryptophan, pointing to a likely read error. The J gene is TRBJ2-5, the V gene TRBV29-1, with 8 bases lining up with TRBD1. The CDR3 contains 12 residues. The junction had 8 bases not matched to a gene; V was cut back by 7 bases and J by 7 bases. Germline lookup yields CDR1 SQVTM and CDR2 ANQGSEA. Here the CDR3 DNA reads TGCAGCGGGCGGGACAGGTGGGGGACCCAGTACCTC. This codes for CSGRDRWGTQYL.

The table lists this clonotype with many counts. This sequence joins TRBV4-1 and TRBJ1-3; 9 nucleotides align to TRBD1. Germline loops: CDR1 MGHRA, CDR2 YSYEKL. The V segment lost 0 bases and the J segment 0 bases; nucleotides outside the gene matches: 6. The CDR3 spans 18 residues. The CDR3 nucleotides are TGCGCCAGCAGCCAAGATCGGGACAGGGCGAGCTCTGGAAACACCATATATTTT. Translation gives CASSQDRDRASSGNTIYF.

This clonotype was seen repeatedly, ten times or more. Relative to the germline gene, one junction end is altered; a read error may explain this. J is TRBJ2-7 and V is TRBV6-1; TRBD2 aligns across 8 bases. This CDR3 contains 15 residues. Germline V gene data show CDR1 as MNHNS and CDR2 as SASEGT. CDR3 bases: TGTGCCAGCCGTCAAGCGGGGGAGAACAAAGGCGGGCAGTGCTTC. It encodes CASRQAGENKGGQCF.

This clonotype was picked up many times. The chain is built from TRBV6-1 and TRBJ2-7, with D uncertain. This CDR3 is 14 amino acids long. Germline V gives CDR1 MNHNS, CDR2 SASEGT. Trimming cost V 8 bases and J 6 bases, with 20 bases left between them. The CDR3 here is CASRLGGEKREQYF. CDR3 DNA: TGTGCCAGCCGCTTGGGTGGTGAAAAACGCGAGCAGTACTTC.

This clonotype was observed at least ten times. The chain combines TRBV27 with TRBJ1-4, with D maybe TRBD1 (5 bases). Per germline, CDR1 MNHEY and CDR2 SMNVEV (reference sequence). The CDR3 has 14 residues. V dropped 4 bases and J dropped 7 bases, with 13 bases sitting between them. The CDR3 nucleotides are TGTGCCAGCAGTTGGTGGGGCGCCGGTGAAAAACTGTTTTTT. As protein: CASSWWGAGEKLFF.

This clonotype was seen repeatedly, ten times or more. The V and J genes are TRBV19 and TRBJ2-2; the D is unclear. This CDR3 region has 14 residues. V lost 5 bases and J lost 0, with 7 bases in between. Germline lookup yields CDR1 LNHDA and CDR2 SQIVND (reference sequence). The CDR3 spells CASSPETNTGELFF. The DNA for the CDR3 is TGTGCCAGTAGTCCGGAAACGAACACCGGGGAGCTGTTTTTT. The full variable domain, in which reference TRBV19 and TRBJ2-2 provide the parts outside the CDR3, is DGGITQSPKYLFRKEGQNVTLSCEQNLNHDAMYWYRQDPGQGLRLIYYSQIVNDFQKGDIAEGYSVSREKKESFPLTVTSAQKNPTAFYLCASSPETNTGELFFGEGSRLTVL.

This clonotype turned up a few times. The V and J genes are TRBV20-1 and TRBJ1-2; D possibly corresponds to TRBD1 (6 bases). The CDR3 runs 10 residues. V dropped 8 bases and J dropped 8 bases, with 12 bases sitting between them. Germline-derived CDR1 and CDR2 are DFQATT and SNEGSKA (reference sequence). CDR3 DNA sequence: TGCAGTTTAGACAGGCGGGGCTACACCTTC. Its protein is CSLDRRGYTF.

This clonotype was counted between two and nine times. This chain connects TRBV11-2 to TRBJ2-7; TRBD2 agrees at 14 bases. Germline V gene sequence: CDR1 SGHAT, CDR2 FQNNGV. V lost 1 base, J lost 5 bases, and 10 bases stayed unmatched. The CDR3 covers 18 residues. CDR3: CASSLGGLAGANNHEQYF. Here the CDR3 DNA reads TGTGCCAGCAGCTTAGGGGGACTAGCGGGAGCAAACAATCACGAGCAGTACTTC.

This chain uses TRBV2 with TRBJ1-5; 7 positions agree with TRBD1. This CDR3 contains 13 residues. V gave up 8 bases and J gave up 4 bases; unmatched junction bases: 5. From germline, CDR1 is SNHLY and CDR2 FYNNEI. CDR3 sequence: CASQQGQNQPQHF. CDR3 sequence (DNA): TGTGCCAGCCAACAGGGGCAGAATCAGCCCCAGCATTTT. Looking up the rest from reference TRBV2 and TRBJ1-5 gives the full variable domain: EPEVTQTPSHQVTQMGQEVILRCVPISNHLYFYWYRQILGQKVEFLVSFYNNEISEKSEIFDDQFSVERPDGSNFTLKIRSTKLEDSAMYFCASQQGQNQPQHFGDGTRLSIL.